This T cell receptor (beta chain) was found in a study of T cell responses to AZD1222 COVID-19 vaccine. This clone was recorded a few times. Its matching antigen is unknown. Trimming took off 0 bases at V and 6 bases at J, with 11 bases between the two ends. Germline V gene data show CDR1 as MGHRA and CDR2 as YSYEKL. The CDR3 contains 14 residues. TCRdb's copy holds only in-frame clones and misses some; the assay was immunoSEQ multiplex PCR. The sample carries about 76,000 clones, about three quarters recorded once. Study results and limitations: Elevations in Spike-specific TCR breadth and depth followed administration of two AZD1222 doses.

The sample here was peripheral blood, taken 28 days after the second dose of the MenACWY control vaccine. The chain is built from TRBV4-1 and TRBJ1-2, with no clear D. The sequence was obtained from an adult who received the MenACWY meningococcal vaccine as a control. CDR3 bases: TGCGCCAGCAGCCAAGACCGACTCTCGAATGGCTACACCTTC. This gives the protein CASSQDRLSNGYTF.